Below are 23 T cell receptor beta chains sequenced from a single sample in a study of control samples from healthy donors and cancer patients (dated by TCRdb to the early 2020s). Library preparation was by the immunoSEQ multiplex PCR assay. Here the immuneACCESS table is served through TCRdb, limited to in-frame sequences with V and J called. Missing clones are a known gap in these copies; in checked studies unresolved V genes cover under half, and the rest lacks a known reason. The sample has some 140,000 clones on record, roughly 89% of them singletons. Jointly, the top ten make up 6% to 9.5% of the sample. Sequenced: PBMCs. The origin of the receptors is a man aged 45-60 years with head and neck cancer.

The chain couples TRBV28 to TRBJ2-1; 7 nucleotides match TRBD2. The CDR3 has 17 amino acids. V shed 2 bases, J shed 4 bases, and the junction held 11 bases outside the gene matches. Germline V gene data show CDR1 as MDHEN and CDR2 as SYDVKM. The CDR3 DNA reads as TGTGCCAGCAGTTTAAGAGTGGGGAGGGGATCATACAATGAGCAGTTCTTC. It yields the protein CASSLRVGRGSYNEQFF. Full variable domain (outside the CDR3, taken from reference TRBV28 and TRBJ2-1): DVKVTQSSRYLVKRTGEKVFLECVQDMDHENMFWYRQDPGLGLRLIYFSYDVKMKEKGDIPEGYSVSREKKERFSLILESASTNQTSMYLCASSLRVGRGSYNEQFFGPGTRLTVL.

The chain couples TRBV27 to TRBJ1-5; possibly TRBD1 for D (6 bases). Trimming cost V 6 bases and J 5 bases, with 17 bases left between them. The length of the CDR3 is 15 residues. Germline assignment: CDR1 MNHEY and CDR2 SMNVEV (reference sequence). CDR3 protein: CASRPEGGRYQPQHF. The CDR3 DNA sequence: TGTGCCAGCAGACCCGAAGGGGGGAGGTATCAGCCCCAGCATTTT.

V usage is TRBV10-2 and J usage is TRBJ2-7; D remains ambiguous. Trimming took 10 bases from V and 4 from J, leaving 11 bases between them. Looked up from germline, CDR1 is WSHSY and CDR2 is SAAADI. The CDR3 contains 11 residues. CDR3 amino acids: CATRAQYEQYF. The CDR3 DNA is TGCGCCACCCGGGCCCAATACGAGCAGTACTTC.

The CDR3 spells CAISRGTLNEQFF. The CDR3 coding sequence is TGTGCCATCAGCCGCGGGACTCTCAATGAGCAGTTCTTC. This chain joins TRBV10-3 and TRBJ2-1; TRBD2 might be the D (6 bases). This CDR3 has 13 amino acids. Germline V gene data show CDR1 as ENHRY and CDR2 as SYGVKD. V was trimmed by 6 bases and J by 6 bases, leaving 12 bases between them.

The chain recombines TRBV15 with TRBJ1-2; 10 positions match TRBD1. The CDR3 loop spans 17 amino acids. Per the germline V gene, CDR1 is LNHNV and CDR2 is YYDKDF (reference sequence). Trimming cost V 0 bases and J 4 bases; bases outside gene matches: 8. This CDR3 reads CATSRDLETGGVYGYTF. As DNA, the CDR3 is TGTGCCACCAGCAGAGACCTTGAGACAGGGGGCGTCTATGGCTACACCTTC.

The genes are TRBV6-5 and TRBJ2-2; D unclear. There are 15 residues in the CDR3. With 0 bases removed from V and 7 bases from J, the gap between germline ends came to 12 bases. Germline CDR1 and CDR2: MNHEY and SVGAGI. CDR3 nucleotides: TGTGCCAGCAGTTACTCGGCTGACGGAGACGGGGAGCTGTTTTTT. It specifies CASSYSADGDGELFF.

In this sample, this clone turned up once. This chain links TRBV19 with TRBJ1-5; possibly TRBD1 for D (5 bases). V was pared by 5 bases and J by 5 bases, with 19 bases between. The germline CDR1 and CDR2 sequences are LNHDA and SQIVND (reference sequence). This CDR3 spans 16 amino acids. CDR3 nucleotides: TGTGCCAGTAGTGTGTTTTTTCTCGGGGCTGATCAGCCCCAGCATTTT. This codes for CASSVFFLGADQPQHF.

The table lists this clone with a count of one. The chain carries TRBV2 and TRBJ2-7; 12 bases align to TRBD2. CDR1 is SNHLY and CDR2 is FYNNEI in the germline V gene. V lost 4 bases, J lost 2 bases, and 9 bases stayed unmatched. CDR3 length: 17 residues. CDR3 in amino acids: CASSGGLAGFLPYEQYF. CDR3 sequence (DNA): TGTGCCAGCAGTGGCGGACTAGCGGGATTCTTACCCTACGAGCAGTACTTC. Supplemented by reference TRBV2 and TRBJ2-7, the full variable domain reads EPEVTQTPSHQVTQMGQEVILRCVPISNHLYFYWYRQILGQKVEFLVSFYNNEISEKSEIFDDQFSVERPDGSNFTLKIRSTKLEDSAMYFCASSGGLAGFLPYEQYFGPGTRLTVT.

This chain uses TRBV7-2 with TRBJ2-3; D tentatively fits TRBD1 or TRBD2 (5 bases each). Between the trimmed V and J ends, which lost 3 bases and 4 bases, there was a span of 8 bases. This CDR3 is built from 13 residues. Looked up from germline, CDR1 is SGHTA and CDR2 is FQGNSA. The CDR3 DNA follows: TGTGCCAGCAGCTTCCGAGGGGCAGATACGCAGTATTTT. As protein: CASSFRGADTQYF.

The genes are TRBV6-6 and TRBJ1-5; D may be TRBD1 (6 bases). This CDR3 has 14 amino acids. Germline V gene lookup returns CDR1 MNHNY and CDR2 SVGAGI (reference sequence). V dropped 5 bases and J dropped 4 bases, with 12 bases sitting between them. CDR3 sequence (DNA): TGTGCCAGCAGTAAACAGGGTCGGAATCAGCCCCAGCATTTT. It translates to CASSKQGRNQPQHF.

The chain links TRBV2 to TRBJ1-3; D call uncertain. Germline loops: CDR1 SNHLY, CDR2 FYNNEI. The CDR3 sequence is 13 residues long. V was trimmed by 8 bases and J by 3 bases, leaving 11 bases between them. The CDR3 reads CASGLRNGNTIYF. CDR3 DNA sequence: TGTGCCAGCGGTCTCCGCAATGGAAACACCATATATTTT.

The V gene is TRBV6-5, the J gene TRBJ1-1; 7 bases are shared with TRBD1. The CDR3 is made up of 13 amino acids. Germline CDR1 reads MNHEY; CDR2 reads SVGAGI. V was clipped by 8 bases and J by 5 bases; unmatched bases: 8. The CDR3 here is CASGTDRVTEAFF. CDR3 DNA sequence: TGTGCCAGCGGAACCGACAGGGTTACTGAAGCTTTCTTT.

This clone has more than one count but fewer than ten. The CDR3 DNA sequence: TGTGCCAGCAGCTCGGGGACTAGCGGGAGGAGGGATACGCAGTATTTT. Amino acid sequence: CASSSGTSGRRDTQYF. J is TRBJ2-3 and V is TRBV5-4; 15 nucleotides agree with TRBD2. V lost 3 bases and J lost 6; bases outside the gene matches: 5. Per germline, CDR1 SGHNT and CDR2 YYREEE (reference sequence). This CDR3 region has 16 residues.

The chain is built from TRBV6-6 and TRBJ1-3; the D is unclear. Per the germline V gene, CDR1 is MNHNY and CDR2 is SVGAGI (reference sequence). Trimming took 2 bases from V and 0 from J, leaving 2 bases between them. This CDR3 comprises 13 residues. As DNA, the CDR3 is TGTGCCAGCAGTTACAGCTCTGGAAACACCATATATTTT. It yields the protein CASSYSSGNTIYF.

The rearrangement links TRBV28 to TRBJ1-4; D is possibly TRBD1 (6 bases). The CDR3 extends over 16 amino acids. V gave up 1 base and J gave up 0 bases, with 9 bases separating them. Germline V CDR1 and CDR2: MDHEN, SYDVKM. The CDR3 reads CASSLSGAATNEKLFF. The CDR3 coding sequence is TGTGCCAGCAGTTTATCGGGGGCTGCAACTAATGAAAAACTGTTTTTT.

The V gene is TRBV6-5, the J gene TRBJ1-2; D unclear. Between the trimmed V and J ends, which lost 6 bases and 3 bases, there was a span of 14 bases. Germline V gene lookup returns CDR1 MNHEY and CDR2 SVGAGI. CDR3 size: 14 residues. CDR3 region: CASSQEGLDYGYTF. The CDR3 nucleotides read TGTGCCAGCAGCCAGGAAGGGCTCGACTATGGCTACACCTTC.

J is TRBJ2-2 and V is TRBV6-1; the D is unclear. V was cut by 0 bases and J by 4 bases, with 12 bases left in between. CDR3 length: 16 amino acids. Germline CDR1 MNHNS, CDR2 SASEGT. CDR3 bases: TGTGCCAGCAGTGAAGCGCTCTCGGGCGGCACCGGGGAGCTGTTTTTT. Translating it yields CASSEALSGGTGELFF.

The V call is TRBV5-1, the J call TRBJ2-7; TRBD1 might be the D (6 bases). This CDR3 has 15 amino acids. Per germline, CDR1 SGHRS and CDR2 YFSETQ. The ends were cut back, 4 bases at V and 5 bases at J, with 19 bases in the middle. The DNA of the CDR3 is TGCGCCAGCAGCGGTAAGGGGGTGTTGCGGGACGAGCAGTACTTC. It yields the protein CASSGKGVLRDEQYF.

The chain has TRBV18 and TRBJ2-1; 8 bases are shared with TRBD2. CDR1 and CDR2 from the germline V gene are KGHSH and LQKENI. The CDR3 loop spans 15 amino acids. J lost 3 bases, V lost 4 bases, and 5 bases had no gene match. This CDR3 reads CASSRTSGLYNEQFF. In nucleotides, the CDR3 is TGTGCCAGCTCACGTACTAGCGGACTCTACAATGAGCAGTTCTTC.

The V call is TRBV29-1, the J call TRBJ2-7; D gene uncertain. The CDR3 is made up of 11 amino acids. V dropped 2 bases and J dropped 6 bases, with 8 bases sitting between them. The germline gives CDR1 SQVTM, CDR2 ANQGSEA. The CDR3 sequence is CSVELFSEQYF. The DNA for the CDR3 is TGCAGCGTTGAACTTTTTAGCGAGCAGTACTTC.

The rearrangement links TRBV7-9 to TRBJ1-1, with 7 bases identical to TRBD1. The J segment lost 7 bases and the V segment lost 1 base, leaving 3 bases of the junction unmatched. Looked up from germline, CDR1 is SEHNR and CDR2 is FQNEAQ (reference sequence). There are 13 residues in the CDR3. The CDR3 here is CASSLGQGIEAFF. The CDR3 coding sequence is TGTGCCAGCAGCTTAGGACAGGGTATTGAAGCTTTCTTT.

The chain joins TRBV4-1 to TRBJ1-5; tentative D call: TRBD1 (5 bases). Trimming removed 0 bases from V and 0 bases from J, with 15 bases in between. CDR1 and CDR2 (germline): MGHRA, YSYEKL. The CDR3 covers 18 residues. In DNA form, the CDR3 reads TGCGCCAGCAGCCAAGAGTATCCAGGGATTTATAGCAATCAGCCCCAGCATTTT. Translation gives CASSQEYPGIYSNQPQHF.

V usage is TRBV5-4 and J usage is TRBJ2-2; weak D call: TRBD1 (6 bases). Germline V CDR1 and CDR2: SGHNT, YYREEE (reference sequence). V was pared by 4 bases and J by 2 bases, with 15 bases between. The CDR3 has 16 residues. The CDR3 sequence is CASSAMTGSNTGELFF. The CDR3, as DNA: TGTGCCAGCAGCGCCATGACAGGCTCCAACACCGGGGAGCTGTTTTTT.